This TCR beta chain emerged from a study of patients and donors after allogeneic stem cell transplantation. MiXCR, run by TCRdb on the RT-PCR reads, gives a single entry per CDR3 protein. The table has 400,000 to 450,000 distinct CDR3 sequences, about a sixth seen once. CDR3 length equals 16 residues. J was trimmed by 1 base and V by 1 base; bases with no gene match: 1. Germline CDR1 KGHDR, CDR2 SFDVKD. This clonotype showed up many times. The V gene is TRBV24-1, the J gene TRBJ2-2; TRBD1 aligns across 8 bases. This sequence originates from a human donor who was either an allogeneic HSCT recipient or a stem cell or donor lymphocyte infusion donor (not recorded which). It is not recorded whose cells these are; they may come from a transplant donor. Sequenced input: blood, either unsorted or a sorted T cell fraction (not recorded which). The CDR3 sequence is CATSDLGQGNTGELFF. The CDR3 nucleotides are TGTGCCACCAGTGATTTAGGACAGGGGAACACCGGGGAGCTGTTTTTT.